This note documents a single T cell receptor beta chain sequence. Authors' analysis steps: Amplification from reference gene primers served as the basis for estimated nucleated cell counts. Here immunoSEQ multiplex PCR was the method, and the copy in TCRdb shows in-frame clones only, minus some. V and J calls and clone size are those listed in that table; D and trimming were worked out from the DNA. There are some 190,000 clones in the sample; around nine tenths occur only once, and 1.5% lies in the top ten. The source of the sample is a study of blood T cell repertoires in COVID-19. Study at large: Acute and convalescent COVID-19 samples came from the United States, Italy and Spain. Sources were T cells, B-cell-depleted T cells, or PBMCs; the material itself was cDNA or gDNA.

V was clipped by 3 bases and J by 2 bases, with 10 bases between them. Germline CDR1 KGHSH, CDR2 LQKENI. The CDR3 loop spans 14 amino acids. The sequence came from a young man with active or convalescent COVID-19. The source material was peripheral blood. V and J are TRBV18 and TRBJ1-2; a possible D gene is TRBD1 (5 bases). CDR3 amino acids: CASSPDNQNYGYTF. Written as DNA, the CDR3 is TGTGCCAGCTCACCGGACAATCAGAACTATGGCTACACCTTC. Based on the CDR3 plus reference TRBV18 and TRBJ1-2, the full variable domain is NAGVMQNPRHLVRRRGQEARLRCSPMKGHSHVYWYRQLPEEGLKFMVYLQKENIIDESGMPKERFSAEFPKEGPSILRIQQVVRGDSAAYFCASSPDNQNYGYTFGSGTRLTVV.